The 4 T cell receptor beta chains given below trace back to one sample, sequenced in a study of neurological immune-mediated disorders. MiXCR, applied by TCRdb to the 5' RACE reads, yields one record per CDR3 protein. The sample records around 66,000 distinct CDR3 sequences, around 5.2% being singletons. The sample taken for sequencing was PBMCs. The receptor source for this set is a woman in her 30s with multiple sclerosis.

This clonotype has at least ten counts. This chain uses TRBV5-1 with TRBJ1-1; D uncertain. Germline values: CDR1 SGHRS, CDR2 YFSETQ. The CDR3 contains 17 residues. Deletions cut 4 bases from V and 1 base from J, with 20 bases between. CDR3 loop: CASSGRSDPRTNTEAFF. DNA of the CDR3: TGCGCCAGCAGCGGGCGGTCGGACCCCCGGACGAACACTGAAGCTTTCTTT.

This clonotype was counted at least ten times. This chain uses TRBV12-3 or TRBV12-4 with TRBJ1-2, with D maybe TRBD1 (5 bases). CDR3 length: 12 amino acids. The germline V and J ends were trimmed by 3 bases and 6 bases, with 8 bases remaining between them. In DNA, the CDR3 is TGTGCCAGCAGTTTGGGGGGGAATGGCTACACCTTC. Translation: CASSLGGNGYTF.

The sample holds many counts of this clonotype. The chain has TRBV5-1 and TRBJ2-2; D gene unclear. Germline CDR1 reads SGHRS; CDR2 reads YFSETQ. There are 14 residues in the CDR3. The V end was cut by 7 bases, the J end by 1 base, with 11 bases between. The CDR3 sequence: CASGDQENTGELFF. As DNA, the CDR3 is TGCGCCAGCGGGGATCAGGAGAACACCGGGGAGCTGTTTTTT.

This clonotype was seen ten or more times. J is TRBJ2-5 and V is TRBV4-1; the D is unclear. CDR1 is MGHRA and CDR2 is YSYEKL in the germline V gene. V lost 1 base, J lost 0 bases, and 3 bases lay in between. The length of the CDR3 is 13 residues. DNA of the CDR3: TGCGCCAGCAGCCAAGTGTACCAAGAGACCCAGTACTTC. Its protein product is CASSQVYQETQYF.